The sequence of this T cell receptor beta chain was determined in a study of blood T cell repertoires in COVID-19. The V gene's germline CDR1 is SGHDN and CDR2 FVKESK. J was trimmed by 5 bases and V by 1 base; bases with no gene match: 14. CDR3 size: 18 residues. Here immunoSEQ multiplex PCR was the method, and the copy in TCRdb shows in-frame clones only, minus some. The sample consists of roughly 350,000 clones, around 91% of them appearing once. Sequences were obtained from peripheral blood. The rearrangement links TRBV14 to TRBJ2-5, with TRBD2 identical over 9 bases. The TCR comes from a woman under 30 who had recovered from COVID-19. This CDR3 is CASSQGRGSGSLWETQYF. In DNA form, the CDR3 reads TGTGCCAGCAGCCAAGGGAGGGGTAGCGGGAGCCTATGGGAGACCCAGTACTTC.